The 8 T cell receptor beta chains below all came from one sample that was sequenced in a study of T cell responses to AZD1222 COVID-19 vaccine. TCRdb's copy holds only in-frame clones and misses some; the assay was immunoSEQ multiplex PCR. The repertoire holds approximately 140,000 clones, with more than 75% as singletons. Here the sequenced sample was peripheral blood, taken on day 0 of MenACWY control vaccination. Every receptor here comes from an adult in good health.

CDR3 DNA: TGCGCCAGCAGCCGTGGCGGACAGGGAGGTGAAAAACTGTTTTTT. Residues: CASSRGGQGGEKLFF. The chain recombines TRBV4-1 with TRBJ1-4; 8 bases match TRBD1. Germline V gene lookup returns CDR1 MGHRA and CDR2 YSYEKL. The J segment lost 7 bases and the V segment lost 4 bases, leaving 8 bases of the junction unmatched. This CDR3 is 15 amino acids long.

V gene TRBV2 combines with J gene TRBJ1-1, with 7 bases aligning to TRBD1. Germline trimming cut 5 bases from V and 1 base from J; bases unmatched to any gene: 1. Germline V CDR1 and CDR2: SNHLY, FYNNEI. The CDR3 is 13 amino acids. The CDR3 is CASSNRGNTEAFF. In DNA, the CDR3 is TGTGCCAGCAGTAACAGGGGGAACACTGAAGCTTTCTTT. The complete variable domain, with remaining parts taken from reference TRBV2 and TRBJ1-1, reads EPEVTQTPSHQVTQMGQEVILRCVPISNHLYFYWYRQILGQKVEFLVSFYNNEISEKSEIFDDQFSVERPDGSNFTLKIRSTKLEDSAMYFCASSNRGNTEAFFGQGTRLTVV.

The chain combines TRBV11-2 with TRBJ1-2; D is perhaps TRBD1 (5 bases). CDR1 and CDR2 from the germline V gene are SGHAT and FQNNGV. The CDR3 is made up of 13 amino acids. Trimming removed 1 base at V and 4 bases at J, with 7 bases between. This chain's CDR3 is CASSLGGVYGYTF. The CDR3 DNA reads as TGTGCCAGCAGCTTAGGAGGGGTCTATGGCTACACCTTC.

The chain has TRBV6-4 and TRBJ1-3, with TRBD1 matching over 8 bases. Germline V lookup: CDR1 MRHNA, CDR2 SNTAGT. Trimming took 4 bases from V and 0 from J; bases not matched to a gene: 8. The CDR3 has 17 residues. The CDR3 coding sequence is TGTGCCAGCAGTGGGCCGGGACAGGTCTACTCTGGAAACACCATATATTTT. Residues: CASSGPGQVYSGNTIYF.

CDR3 region: CASSFAGSFSGNTIYF. CDR3 coding DNA: TGTGCCAGCAGCTTCGCAGGGTCGTTCTCTGGAAACACCATATATTTT. The chain recombines TRBV11-1 with TRBJ1-3; D possibly corresponds to TRBD1 (5 bases). This CDR3 spans 16 amino acids. The V end was cut by 3 bases, the J end by 0 bases, with 12 bases between. Per germline, CDR1 SGHAT and CDR2 FQDESV (reference sequence).

The J gene is TRBJ2-2, the V gene TRBV5-1; D is ambiguous. Trimming removed 2 bases from V and 5 bases from J, with 10 bases in between. This CDR3 has 14 residues. CDR1 SGHRS and CDR2 YFSETQ come from the germline V gene. CDR3 loop: CASSFEIRTGELFF. The CDR3 region has the DNA TGCGCCAGCAGCTTCGAAATCAGGACCGGGGAGCTGTTTTTT.

The V and J genes are TRBV7-9 and TRBJ2-7; D is uncertain. V gave up 1 base and J gave up 6 bases, with 13 bases separating them. In germline, CDR1 is SEHNR, CDR2 FQNEAQ (reference sequence). The CDR3 runs to 14 residues. CDR3 loop: CASSLEGTPSEQYF. The CDR3, as DNA: TGTGCCAGCAGCTTAGAGGGAACCCCGTCCGAGCAGTACTTC.

The chain employs TRBV7-3 and TRBJ1-2; D not certain. CDR3 length equals 13 residues. The V gene lost 7 bases and the J gene lost 3 bases, with 12 bases spanning the gap. Germline V CDR1 and CDR2: SGHTA, FQGTGA. As DNA, the CDR3 is TGTGCCAGCAAGCTCGTGGAGGACTATGGCTACACCTTC. Protein sequence: CASKLVEDYGYTF.